This TCR beta chain was profiled in a study of vaccination effects on CD4 cells after COVID-19. Study-level information: After the second dose, samples were taken at median day 72.

V trimming: 2 bases; J trimming: 7 bases; junction bases outside the gene matches: 7. Germline V gene data show CDR1 as MNHEY and CDR2 as SMNVEV (reference sequence). This CDR3 comprises 15 residues. With respect to this clone: Its specificity is not known.

The repertoire was sequenced with immunoSEQ multiplex PCR; TCRdb's copy has only in-frame clones and lacks some. The data hold about 66,000 clones, with 70% to 85% observed a single time. After less than twelve days in culture, the CD4+ T cells were isolated. Participants were given two doses of BNT162b2 or mRNA-1273 vaccine. Negative nucleocapsid antibody tests before and after vaccination confirmed no previous SARS-CoV-2 infection. On days 3 and 7, fresh IL-2 medium replaced half the medium. This rearrangement joins TRBV27 to TRBJ1-4, with TRBD1 matching 7 bases. The sample consisted of CD4+ T cells from PBMCs cultured without peptide, taken after COVID-19 vaccination. The receptor comes from a human donor who received a COVID-19 vaccine. The CDR3 region has the DNA TGTGCCAGCAGTTTAGGAGGGGGCGGAGGTGAAAAACTGTTTTTT. Its protein product is CASSLGGGGGEKLFF. The variable domain in full, with the rest retrieved from reference TRBV27 and TRBJ1-4, is EAQVTQNPRYLITVTGKKLTVTCSQNMNHEYMSWYRQDPGLGLRQIYYSMNVEVTDKGDVPEGYKVSRKEKRNFPLILESPSPNQTSLYFCASSLGGGGGEKLFFGSGTQLSVL.